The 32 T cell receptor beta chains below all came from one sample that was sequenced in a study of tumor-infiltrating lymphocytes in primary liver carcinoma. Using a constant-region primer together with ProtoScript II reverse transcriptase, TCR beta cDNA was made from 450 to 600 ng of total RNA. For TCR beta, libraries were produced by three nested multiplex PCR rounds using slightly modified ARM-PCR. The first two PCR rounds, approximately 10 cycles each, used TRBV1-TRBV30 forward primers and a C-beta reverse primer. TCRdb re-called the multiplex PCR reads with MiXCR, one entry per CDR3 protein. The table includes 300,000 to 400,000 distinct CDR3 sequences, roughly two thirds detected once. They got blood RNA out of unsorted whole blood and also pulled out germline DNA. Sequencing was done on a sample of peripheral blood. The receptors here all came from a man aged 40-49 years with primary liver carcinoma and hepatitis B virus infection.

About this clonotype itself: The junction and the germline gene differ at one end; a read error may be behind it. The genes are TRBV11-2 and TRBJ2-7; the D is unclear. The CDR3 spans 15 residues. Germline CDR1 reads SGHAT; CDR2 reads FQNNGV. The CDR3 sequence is CASGLRPGASYEQYF. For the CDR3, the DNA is TGTGCCAGCGGCCTTCGACCAGGAGCTTCCTACGAACAGTACTTC. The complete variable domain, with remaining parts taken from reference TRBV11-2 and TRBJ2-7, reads EAGVAQSPRYKIIEKRQSVAFWCNPISGHATLYWYQQILGQGPKLLIQFQNNGVVDDSQLPKDRFSAERLKGVDSTLKIQPAKLEDSAVYLCASGLRPGASYEQYFGPGTRLTVT.

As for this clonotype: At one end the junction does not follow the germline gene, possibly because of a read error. The CDR3 DNA reads as TGTGACAACAGCCCCCCGGGGTCACACCTCCACTTT. Protein: CDNSPPGSHLHF. This chain connects TRBV11-2 to TRBJ1-6; D ambiguous. Looked up from germline, CDR1 is SGHAT and CDR2 is FQNNGV. The CDR3 consists of 12 residues.

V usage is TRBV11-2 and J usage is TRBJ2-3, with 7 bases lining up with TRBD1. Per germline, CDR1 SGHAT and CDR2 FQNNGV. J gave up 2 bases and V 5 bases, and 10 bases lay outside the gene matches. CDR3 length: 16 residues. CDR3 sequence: CASSTRQGLYTDTQYF. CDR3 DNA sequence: TGTGCCAGCAGCACTCGACAGGGCCTTTACACAGATACGCAGTATTTT.

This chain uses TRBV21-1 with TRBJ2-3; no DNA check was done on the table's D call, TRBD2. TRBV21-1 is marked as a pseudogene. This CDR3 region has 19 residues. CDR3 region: CASRGRVLAGGPSTDTQYF. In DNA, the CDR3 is TGTGCCAGCAGGGGCAGGGTCCTAGCGGGAGGACCTAGCACGGATACGCAGTATTTT.

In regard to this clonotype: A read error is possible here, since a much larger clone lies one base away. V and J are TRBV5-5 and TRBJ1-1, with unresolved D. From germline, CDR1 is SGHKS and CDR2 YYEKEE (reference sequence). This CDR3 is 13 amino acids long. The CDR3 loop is CASSFQANTVAFF. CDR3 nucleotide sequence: TGTGCCAGCAGCTTTCAAGCGAACACTGTAGCTTTCTTT.

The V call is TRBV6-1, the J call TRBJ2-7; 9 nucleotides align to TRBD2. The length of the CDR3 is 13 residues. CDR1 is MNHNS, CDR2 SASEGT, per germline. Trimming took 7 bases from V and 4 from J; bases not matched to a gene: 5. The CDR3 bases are TGTGCCAGCACGGAACTAGCGGGTTACGAGCAGTACTTC. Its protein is CASTELAGYEQYF.

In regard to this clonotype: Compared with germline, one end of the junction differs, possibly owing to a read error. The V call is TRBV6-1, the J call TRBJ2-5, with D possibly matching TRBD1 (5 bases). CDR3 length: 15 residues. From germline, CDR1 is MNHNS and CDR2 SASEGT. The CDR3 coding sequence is TGTGCCGGCAGTGTTGACAGCCGAACTGAAGAGACCCAGTACTTC. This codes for CAGSVDSRTEETQYF.

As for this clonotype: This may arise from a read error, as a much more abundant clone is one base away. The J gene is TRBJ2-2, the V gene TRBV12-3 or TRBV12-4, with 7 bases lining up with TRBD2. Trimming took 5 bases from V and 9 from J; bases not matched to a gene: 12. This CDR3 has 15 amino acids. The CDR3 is CASSRTGGSARELFF. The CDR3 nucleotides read TGTGCCAGCAGTAGGACTGGCGGGAGTGCGAGGGAGCTGTTTTTT.

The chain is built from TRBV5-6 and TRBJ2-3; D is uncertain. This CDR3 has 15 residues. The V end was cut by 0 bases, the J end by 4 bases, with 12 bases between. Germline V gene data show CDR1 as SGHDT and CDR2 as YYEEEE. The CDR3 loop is CASSLDSSPADTQYF. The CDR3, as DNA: TGTGCCAGCAGCTTGGACTCCAGTCCCGCAGATACGCAGTATTTT.

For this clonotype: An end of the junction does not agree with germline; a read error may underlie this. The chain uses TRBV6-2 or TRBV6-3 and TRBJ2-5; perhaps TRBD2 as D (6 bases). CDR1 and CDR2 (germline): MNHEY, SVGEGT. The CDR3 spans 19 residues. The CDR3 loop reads CASSLPSGSVILGEETKYF. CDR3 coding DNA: TGTGCCAGCAGCCTCCCCTCCGGGAGTGTTATATTAGGGGAAGAGACCAAGTACTTC.

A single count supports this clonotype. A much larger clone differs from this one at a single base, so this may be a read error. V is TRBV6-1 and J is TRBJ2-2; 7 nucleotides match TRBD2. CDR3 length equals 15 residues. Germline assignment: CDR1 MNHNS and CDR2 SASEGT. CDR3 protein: CASGGGLDNTGKLFF. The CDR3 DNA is TGTGCCAGCGGGGGAGGACTAGATAACACCGGGAAGCTGTTTTTT.

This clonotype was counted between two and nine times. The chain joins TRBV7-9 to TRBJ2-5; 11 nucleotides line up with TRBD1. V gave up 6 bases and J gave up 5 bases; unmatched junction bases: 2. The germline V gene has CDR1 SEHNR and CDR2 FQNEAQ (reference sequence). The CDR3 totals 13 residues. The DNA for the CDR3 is TGTGCCAGCAGTCGGGACAGGGGGGAGACCCAGTACTTC. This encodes CASSRDRGETQYF.

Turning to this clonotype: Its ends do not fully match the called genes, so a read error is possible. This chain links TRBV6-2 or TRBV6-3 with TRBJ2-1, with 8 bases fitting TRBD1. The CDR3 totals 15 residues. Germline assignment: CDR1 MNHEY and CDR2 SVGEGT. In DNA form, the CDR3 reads TGTGCCAGCAGTTACGGGACAGGCCCCTACAATGATCAGTTCTTC. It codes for CASSYGTGPYNDQFF.

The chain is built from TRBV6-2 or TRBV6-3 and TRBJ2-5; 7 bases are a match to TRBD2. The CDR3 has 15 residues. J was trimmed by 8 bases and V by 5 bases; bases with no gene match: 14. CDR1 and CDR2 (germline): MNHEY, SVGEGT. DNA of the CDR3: TGTGCCAGCAGTCACTTGAGCGGGGCCTCGGAAACCCAGTACTTC. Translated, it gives CASSHLSGASETQYF.

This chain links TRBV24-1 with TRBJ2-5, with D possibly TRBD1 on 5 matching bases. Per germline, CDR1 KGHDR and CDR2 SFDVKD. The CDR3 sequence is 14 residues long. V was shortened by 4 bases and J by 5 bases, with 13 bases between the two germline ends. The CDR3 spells CATSDARVGETQYF. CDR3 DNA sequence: TGTGCCACCAGTGACGCCAGGGTGGGGGAGACCCAGTACTTC.

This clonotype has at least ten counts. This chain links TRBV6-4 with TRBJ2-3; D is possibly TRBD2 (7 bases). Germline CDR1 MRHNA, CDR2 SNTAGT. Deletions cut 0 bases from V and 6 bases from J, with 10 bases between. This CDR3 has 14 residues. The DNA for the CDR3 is TGTGCCAGCAGTGACTCCGGGGGGCCCGATACGCAGTATTTT. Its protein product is CASSDSGGPDTQYF.

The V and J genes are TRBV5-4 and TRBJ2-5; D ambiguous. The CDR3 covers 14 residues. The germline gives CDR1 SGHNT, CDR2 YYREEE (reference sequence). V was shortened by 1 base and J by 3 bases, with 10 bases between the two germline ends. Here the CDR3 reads CASSLLGSEETQYF. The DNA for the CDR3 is TGTGCCAGCAGCTTGTTGGGGTCCGAAGAGACCCAGTACTTC.

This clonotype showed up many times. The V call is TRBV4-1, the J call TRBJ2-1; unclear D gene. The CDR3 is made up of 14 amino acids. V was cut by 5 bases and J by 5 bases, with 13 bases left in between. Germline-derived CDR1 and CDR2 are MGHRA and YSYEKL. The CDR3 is CASSSPLGNNEQFF. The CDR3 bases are TGCGCCAGCAGCTCACCCCTAGGAAACAATGAGCAGTTCTTC.

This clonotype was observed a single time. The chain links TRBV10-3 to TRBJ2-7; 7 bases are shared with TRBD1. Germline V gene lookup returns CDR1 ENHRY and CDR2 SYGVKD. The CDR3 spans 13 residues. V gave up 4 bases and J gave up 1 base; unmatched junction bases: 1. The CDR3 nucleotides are TGTGCCATCAGTGCAGGGGGTTCCTACGAGCAGTACTTC. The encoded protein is CAISAGGSYEQYF.

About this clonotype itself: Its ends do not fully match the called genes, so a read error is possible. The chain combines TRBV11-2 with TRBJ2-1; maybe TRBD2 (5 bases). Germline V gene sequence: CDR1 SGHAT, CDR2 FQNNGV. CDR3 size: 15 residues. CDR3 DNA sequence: TGTGCCAGCAGCCCACTAGTGGGAGCCTACAATGAGCAGCTCTTC. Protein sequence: CASSPLVGAYNEQLF. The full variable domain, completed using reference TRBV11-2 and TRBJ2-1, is EAGVAQSPRYKIIEKRQSVAFWCNPISGHATLYWYQQILGQGPKLLIQFQNNGVVDDSQLPKDRFSAERLKGVDSTLKIQPAKLEDSAVYLCASSPLVGAYNEQLFGPGTRLTVL.

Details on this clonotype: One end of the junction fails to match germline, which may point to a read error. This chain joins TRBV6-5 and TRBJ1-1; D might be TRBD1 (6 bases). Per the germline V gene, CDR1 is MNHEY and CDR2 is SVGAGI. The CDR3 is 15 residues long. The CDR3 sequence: CASSKRGQLYTETFF. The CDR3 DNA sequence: TGTGCCAGCAGTAAAAGAGGACAGCTCTACACTGAAACTTTCTTT.

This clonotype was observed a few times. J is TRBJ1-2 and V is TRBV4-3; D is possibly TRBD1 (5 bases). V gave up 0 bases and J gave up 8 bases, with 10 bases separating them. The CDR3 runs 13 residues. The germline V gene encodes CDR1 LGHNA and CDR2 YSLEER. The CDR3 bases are TGCGCCAGCAGCCAAGAAGGGGCCGACGGCTACACCTTC. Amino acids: CASSQEGADGYTF.

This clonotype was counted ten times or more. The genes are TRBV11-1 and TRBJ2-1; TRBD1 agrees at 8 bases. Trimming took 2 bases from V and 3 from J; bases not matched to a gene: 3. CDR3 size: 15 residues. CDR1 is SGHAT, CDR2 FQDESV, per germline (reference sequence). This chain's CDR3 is CASSLFGQGYNEQFF. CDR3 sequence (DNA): TGTGCCAGCAGCTTATTTGGACAGGGCTACAATGAGCAGTTCTTC.

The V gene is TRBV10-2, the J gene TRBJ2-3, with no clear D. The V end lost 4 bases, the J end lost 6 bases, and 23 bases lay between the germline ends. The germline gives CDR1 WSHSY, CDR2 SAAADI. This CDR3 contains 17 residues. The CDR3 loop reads CASSGSPGRLTTDTQYF. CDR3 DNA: TGCGCCAGCAGTGGTAGCCCTGGGCGGCTAACCACGGATACGCAGTATTTT.

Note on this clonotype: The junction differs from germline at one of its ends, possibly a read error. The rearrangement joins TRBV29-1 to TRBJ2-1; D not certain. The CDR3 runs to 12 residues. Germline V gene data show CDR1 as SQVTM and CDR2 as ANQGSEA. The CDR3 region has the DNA TGCATCTCGATTTCCCCAGACAATGAGCAGCTCTTC. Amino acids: CISISPDNEQLF.

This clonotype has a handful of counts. The CDR3 region has the DNA TGTGCCAGCAGCCCCCAGGTTTTAGGGCTAAAAGAGACCCAGTACTTC. Protein sequence: CASSPQVLGLKETQYF. The genes are TRBV9 and TRBJ2-5, with D hard to call. Germline CDR1 SGDLS, CDR2 YYNGEE. The CDR3 consists of 16 residues. Trimming removed 4 bases from V and 3 bases from J, with 19 bases in between.

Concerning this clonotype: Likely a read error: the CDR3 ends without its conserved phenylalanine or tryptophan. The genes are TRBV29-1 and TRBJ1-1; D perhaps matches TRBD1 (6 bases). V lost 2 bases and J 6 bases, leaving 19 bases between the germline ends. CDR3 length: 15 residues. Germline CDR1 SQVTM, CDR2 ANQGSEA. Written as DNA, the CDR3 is TGCAGCGTTGAACTATGGGGGGCGACGATGTCTGAAGCTTTCTAT. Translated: CSVELWGATMSEAFY.

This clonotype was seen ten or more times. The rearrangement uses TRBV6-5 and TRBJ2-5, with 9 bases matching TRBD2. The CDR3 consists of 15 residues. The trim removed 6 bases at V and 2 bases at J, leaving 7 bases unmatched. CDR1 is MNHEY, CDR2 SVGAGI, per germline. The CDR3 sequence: CASSPEAGGQETQYF. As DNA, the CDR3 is TGTGCCAGCAGCCCCGAGGCGGGGGGGCAAGAGACCCAGTACTTC.

In nucleotides, the CDR3 is TGTGCCAGCAGCCTAGTACTAGCGGGGGGGCCGGTCGCCTACAATGAGCAGTTCTTC. It translates to CASSLVLAGGPVAYNEQFF. The genes are TRBV11-2 and TRBJ2-1; TRBD2 matches 13 bases. Trimming removed 5 bases from V and 2 bases from J; junction bases left unmatched: 12. The CDR3 runs 19 residues. Germline loops: CDR1 SGHAT, CDR2 FQNNGV. Combining the CDR3 with reference TRBV11-2 and TRBJ2-1 gives the whole variable domain EAGVAQSPRYKIIEKRQSVAFWCNPISGHATLYWYQQILGQGPKLLIQFQNNGVVDDSQLPKDRFSAERLKGVDSTLKIQPAKLEDSAVYLCASSLVLAGGPVAYNEQFFGPGTRLTVL.

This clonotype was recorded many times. CDR3 in amino acids: CASSLGGQANTEAFF. The CDR3 nucleotides read TGTGCCAGCAGCTTAGGTGGACAGGCTAACACTGAAGCTTTCTTT. V usage is TRBV11-2 and J usage is TRBJ1-1, with 7 bases lining up with TRBD1. CDR3 length: 15 residues. Germline assignment: CDR1 SGHAT and CDR2 FQNNGV. V lost 1 base, J lost 2 bases, and 4 bases stayed unmatched. Filled out from reference TRBV11-2 and TRBJ1-1, the complete variable domain reads EAGVAQSPRYKIIEKRQSVAFWCNPISGHATLYWYQQILGQGPKLLIQFQNNGVVDDSQLPKDRFSAERLKGVDSTLKIQPAKLEDSAVYLCASSLGGQANTEAFFGQGTRLTVV.

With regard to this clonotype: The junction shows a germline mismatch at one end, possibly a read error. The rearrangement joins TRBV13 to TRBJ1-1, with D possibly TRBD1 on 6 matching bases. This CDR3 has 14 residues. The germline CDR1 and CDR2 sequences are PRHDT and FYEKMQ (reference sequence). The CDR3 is CASSFFRGGTEALF. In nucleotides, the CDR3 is TGTGCCAGCAGCTTCTTCAGGGGCGGCACTGAAGCTTTATTT.

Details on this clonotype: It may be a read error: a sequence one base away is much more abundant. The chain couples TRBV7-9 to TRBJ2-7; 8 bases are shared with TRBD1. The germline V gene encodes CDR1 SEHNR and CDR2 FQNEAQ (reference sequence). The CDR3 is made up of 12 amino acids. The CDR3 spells CASSLVGQERYF. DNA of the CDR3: TGTGCCAGCAGCTTAGTGGGACAGGAGCGGTACTTC. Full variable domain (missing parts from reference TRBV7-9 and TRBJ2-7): DTGVSQNPRHKITKRGQNVTFRCDPISEHNRLYWYRQTLGQGPEFLTYFQNEAQLEKSRLLSDRFSAERPKGSFSTLEIQRTEQGDSAMYLCASSLVGQERYFGPGTRLTVT.